This is a list of T cell receptor beta chains from one sample in a study of CD8+ T cells in alopecia areata. This table comes from immunoSEQ multiplex PCR, and its TCRdb copy is limited to in-frame clones, with some not included. The sample includes roughly 97,000 clones, roughly two fifths of them seen just once. Sequencing used CD4+ T cells sorted from blood. Every receptor here comes from a human donor with alopecia areata. CDR3s include the opening cysteine and the closing phenylalanine or tryptophan. Fields, in order: V gene, J gene, CDR3 protein.

v_call: TRBV11-2; j_call: TRBJ2-1; cdr3_aa: CASSPMTSGAYNEQFF
v_call: TRBV11-1; j_call: TRBJ1-1; cdr3_aa: CASSLGGYMNTEAFF
v_call: TRBV7-8; j_call: TRBJ2-7; cdr3_aa: CASSPLTGGSYEQYF
v_call: TRBV4-1; j_call: TRBJ1-5; cdr3_aa: CASSQDREGGDQPQHF
v_call: TRBV11-2; j_call: TRBJ2-5; cdr3_aa: CASSPISATQYF
v_call: TRBV7-2; j_call: TRBJ2-3; cdr3_aa: CASSGGPSSDTQYF
v_call: TRBV5-6; j_call: TRBJ2-5; cdr3_aa: CASSLVPGEETQYF
v_call: TRBV28; j_call: TRBJ2-5; cdr3_aa: CASRTGSTGSLETQYF
v_call: TRBV25-1; j_call: TRBJ1-2; cdr3_aa: CASSKVGGYTF
v_call: TRBV6-7; j_call: TRBJ2-2; cdr3_aa: CARHFGPSDNTGELFF
v_call: TRBV30; j_call: TRBJ1-4; cdr3_aa: CAWSRSPATNEKLFF
v_call: TRBV7-2; j_call: TRBJ1-4; cdr3_aa: CASSERPSTNEKLFF
v_call: TRBV20-1; j_call: TRBJ2-5; cdr3_aa: CSASIAETQYF
v_call: TRBV4-3; j_call: TRBJ1-2; cdr3_aa: CASGKPGTGGGYTF
v_call: TRBV20-1; j_call: TRBJ1-3; cdr3_aa: CSAPTGNTIYF
v_call: TRBV2; j_call: TRBJ1-1; cdr3_aa: CASSNRRGDTEAFF
v_call: TRBV30; j_call: TRBJ2-2; cdr3_aa: CAWSVLSGWTGELFF
v_call: TRBV7-2; j_call: TRBJ1-3; cdr3_aa: CASSPGRHSGNTIYF
v_call: TRBV30; j_call: TRBJ2-3; cdr3_aa: CAWSVRRGVPDTQYF
v_call: TRBV19; j_call: TRBJ2-7; cdr3_aa: CASSKLDRDGYEQYF
v_call: TRBV23-1; j_call: TRBJ1-6; cdr3_aa: CASSQYFLGQDPNSPLHF
v_call: TRBV4-2; j_call: TRBJ2-5; cdr3_aa: CASSQAGQGARETQYF
v_call: TRBV7-6; j_call: TRBJ2-5; cdr3_aa: CASSSAETQYF
v_call: TRBV30; j_call: TRBJ2-4; cdr3_aa: CAWSVLGTVNIQYF
v_call: TRBV27; j_call: TRBJ2-2; cdr3_aa: CASSLLTQAGELFF
v_call: TRBV30; j_call: TRBJ1-6; cdr3_aa: CAWSGRTDNSPLHF
v_call: TRBV29-1; j_call: TRBJ1-5; cdr3_aa: CSVVIDGNQPQHF
v_call: TRBV5-1; j_call: TRBJ2-1; cdr3_aa: CASSLDRVLNEQFF
v_call: TRBV29-1; j_call: TRBJ2-7; cdr3_aa: CSAQRLAGNTYEQYF
v_call: TRBV5-1; j_call: TRBJ2-1; cdr3_aa: CASSSRTESYNEQFF
v_call: TRBV2; j_call: TRBJ2-5; cdr3_aa: CASSPTDLGQTQYF
v_call: TRBV29-1; j_call: TRBJ2-5; cdr3_aa: CSSGPYQETQYF
v_call: TRBV4-1; j_call: TRBJ2-7; cdr3_aa: CASSHPPGKAYEQYF
v_call: TRBV7-9; j_call: TRBJ2-2; cdr3_aa: CASSRDGMNTGELFF
v_call: TRBV7-7; j_call: TRBJ2-2; cdr3_aa: CASSSTGRVGGELFF
v_call: TRBV10-2; j_call: TRBJ1-5; cdr3_aa: CASSEKGQGLQPQHF
v_call: TRBV29-1; j_call: TRBJ1-1; cdr3_aa: CSVEERGATEAFF
v_call: TRBV20-1; j_call: TRBJ1-1; cdr3_aa: CSATGDTEAFF
v_call: TRBV7-2; j_call: TRBJ1-6; cdr3_aa: CASSFGKTGLNSPLHF